The sequence of this T cell receptor beta chain was determined in a study of monozygotic twins with inflammatory bowel disease. Study outcomes and limitations: Ultimately, a single strong signal or clonotype associated with IBD was not supported. Among the T cells, different subtypes could not be distinguished. Especially with disease activity, IBD patients had fewer clonotypes in common with others than healthy twins did.

Comments on this clonotype: The antigen is undetermined.

TCRdb reprocessed the 5' RACE reads, with one entry per CDR3 protein and no DNA. The listing contains about 170,000 distinct CDR3 sequences. Germline V gives CDR1 LGHNA, CDR2 YSLEER. The CDR3 length is 15 residues. The V call is TRBV4-3, the J call TRBJ2-1. The receptor comes from a human donor with ulcerative colitis or Crohn's disease, or a healthy co-twin of an affected twin (not recorded which). Sequencing was carried out using blood. The CDR3 spells CASSQDRSSYNEQFF.